This T cell receptor beta chain was profiled in a study of T-cell reconstitution after alpha-beta-depleted transplantation in children. Unique molecular identifiers were used in preparing the TCRbeta library. TCRdb called the PCR reads again in MiXCR, with one record for every CDR3 protein. The table includes about 500,000 distinct CDR3 sequences, roughly 33% detected once. The V and J ends lost 1 base and 0 bases, in that order; junction bases with no gene match: 7. This CDR3 has 17 residues. Germline loops: CDR1 SGHRS, CDR2 YFSETQ. This sequence was found in a human donor who donated a stem cell graft to a child with aplastic anemia. The starting material was PBMCs from the stem cell graft donor, obtained from the stem cell graft. The chain couples TRBV5-1 to TRBJ2-3, with 8 bases aligning to TRBD1. The chain's CDR3 is CASSLFQGATSTDTQYF. The DNA for the CDR3 is TGCGCCAGCAGCTTGTTTCAGGGGGCGACCAGCACAGATACGCAGTATTTT.